This T cell receptor beta chain was sequenced during a study of identical twins. It was template switching that added a universal primer site, and there were unique molecular identifiers on the cDNA. Each CDR3 protein gets one entry after TCRdb re-called the 5' RACE reads with MiXCR. This table holds hundreds of thousands of distinct CDR3 sequences, over 8.5% found once. The study, taken as a whole, reports: Zero-insertion analyses might be partly confounded by invariant T cells like MAIT and iNKT.

For this clonotype: Its antigen is unknown.

Per germline, CDR1 SNHLY and CDR2 FYNNEI. The CDR3 sequence is 16 residues long. V was cut by 1 base and J by 4 bases, with 13 bases left in between. The same sample was also studied in work on yellow fever vaccine responses in identical twins.

The sequence was obtained from a woman younger than 35 in good health. The specimen sequenced was PBMCs. The rearrangement joins TRBV2 to TRBJ2-2; D possibly corresponds to TRBD2 (6 bases). This CDR3 is CASSEGRVEGTGELFF. In DNA form, the CDR3 reads TGTGCCAGCAGTGAAGGGAGGGTAGAGGGCACCGGGGAGCTGTTTTTT. Variable domain in full (rest from reference TRBV2 and TRBJ2-2): EPEVTQTPSHQVTQMGQEVILRCVPISNHLYFYWYRQILGQKVEFLVSFYNNEISEKSEIFDDQFSVERPDGSNFTLKIRSTKLEDSAMYFCASSEGRVEGTGELFFGEGSRLTVL.